Listed below are T cell receptor beta chains from one sample, sequenced in a study of cytomegalovirus exposure and HLA in healthy donors. Clones were read by immunoSEQ multiplex PCR, and TCRdb kept only the in-frame ones, dropping some. The sample lists about 120,000 clones; 80% to 90% were seen once. The sequenced material came from PBMCs. The receptors stem from a woman in her thirties or forties in good health and CMV-seropositive. Each CDR3 is given with its conserved first and last residue. D genes are given only for firm matches. Only part of the rows carry a size: once, few, many, or a class if the clone is expanded.

>TRBJ2-7|.|TRBD2|TRBV11-2
TGTGCCAGCAGCCCACGAAGGGACTACAGGTACGAGCAGTACTTC
CASSPRRDYRYEQYF
>TRBJ2-7|.|TRBD2|TRBV10-3
TGTGCCATCAGTGCCTCCGGGAGGCCCTACGAGCAGTACTTC
CAISASGRPYEQYF
>TRBJ2-7|.|TRBD1|TRBV29-1
TGCAGCGTTGGGGGCGGGACAGGATCCTACGAGCAGTACTTC
CSVGGGTGSYEQYF
>TRBJ2-7|.|.|TRBV4-1
TGCGCCAGCAGCCAAGACAGGGGCCTCTCCTACGAGCAGTACTTC
CASSQDRGLSYEQYF
>TRBJ2-7|.|TRBD1|TRBV10-2
TGCGCCAGCAGTGAGGTCAACAGGGGTTCCTACGAGCAGTACTTC
CASSEVNRGSYEQYF
>TRBJ2-3|few|TRBD1|TRBV7-8
TGTGCCAGCAGCTTAGCCGGGACAGGGTACGCAGATACGCAGTATTTT
CASSLAGTGYADTQYF
>TRBJ2-6|.|.|TRBV29-1
TGCAGCGTTGTAGCGGGACAGAGCTCTGGGGCCAACGTCCTGACTTTC
CSVVAGQSSGANVLTF
>TRBJ1-1|once|.|TRBV29-1
TGCAGCGTTGTGGCAGGGTTGAGAACTGAAGCTTTCTTT
CSVVAGLRTEAFF
>TRBJ2-6|.|.|TRBV18
TGTGCCAGCTCACCCGTCGGCTCTGGGGCCAACGTCCTGACTTTC
CASSPVGSGANVLTF
>TRBJ1-2|.|TRBD1|TRBV7-2
TGTGCCAGCAGCGACAGGGGTGGAGGCTACACCTTC
CASSDRGGGYTF